A selection of T cell receptor beta chains follows, all from one sample in a study of graft-versus-host responses after intestinal transplantation. TCRdb's table, derived via immunoSEQ multiplex PCR, lists solely in-frame clones and lacks some. The table includes fewer than 20,000 clones, more than 25% detected once. The material sequenced was alloreactive CD4+ T cells from a mixed lymphocyte reaction culture, taken before intestinal transplant. The receptors derive from a human patient who received an intestinal transplant. Both conserved end residues are part of each CDR3. A D gene is named only where the DNA matches it firmly. Clone size, where shown, is once, few, many, or a class for clones that have expanded.

CASRGSGGPISDTQYF	TGCGCCAGCAGGGGGTCGGGAGGGCCAATTTCGGATACGCAGTATTTT	-	TRBJ2-3	TRBV5-1	TRBD2
CASSYTHPRRRNEQFF	TGTGCCAGCAGCTATACCCACCCCAGGAGGAGGAATGAGCAGTTCTTC	-	TRBJ2-1	TRBV11-2	-
CASRTNYNEQFF	TGTGCCAGCAGGACCAACTACAATGAGCAGTTCTTC	-	TRBJ2-1	TRBV28	-
CASSPGLARSTDTQYF	TGTGCCAGCAGCCCGGGACTAGCGAGAAGCACAGATACGCAGTATTTT	few	TRBJ2-3	TRBV4-2	TRBD2
CASSADTLNQPQHF	TGTGCCAGCAGTGCTGACACACTCAATCAGCCCCAGCATTTT	-	TRBJ1-5	TRBV2	-
CASSPGQEAFGYTF	TGTGCCAGCTCACCGGGACAGGAGGCCTTCGGCTACACCTTC	few	TRBJ1-2	TRBV18	TRBD1
CANSPRGYGYTF	TGTGCCAACAGCCCCCGGGGCTATGGCTACACCTTC	-	TRBJ1-2	TRBV5-6	-
CASSLVPGQYGYTF	TGTGCCAGCAGCTTAGTACCAGGACAGTATGGCTACACCTTC	few	TRBJ1-2	TRBV11-2	-
CASSSHGGPGETQYF	TGTGCCAGCAGCTCCCACGGGGGGCCGGGAGAGACCCAGTACTTC	-	TRBJ2-5	TRBV11-2	-
CACSPSLSGRGSEQYF	TGTGCCTGCAGCCCTTCTCTTAGCGGGAGGGGTAGCGAGCAGTACTTC	-	TRBJ2-7	TRBV9	TRBD2
CASSQDGPAFF	TGTGCCAGCTCCCAGGACGGACCCGCTTTCTTT	medium-sized	TRBJ1-1	TRBV18	-
CASSIPGTVEAFF	TGTGCCAGTAGTATTCCGGGGACGGTTGAAGCTTTCTTT	-	TRBJ1-1	TRBV19	-
CASSGYRGWNTEAFF	TGTGCCAGCAGTGGGTACAGGGGTTGGAACACTGAAGCTTTCTTT	few	TRBJ1-1	TRBV6-5	TRBD1
CAISDLGQGRREQYF	TGTGCCATCAGCGACCTGGGACAGGGTCGTCGCGAGCAGTACTTC	medium-sized	TRBJ2-7	TRBV10-3	TRBD1
CASSLAGGPPYEQYF	TGTGCCAGCAGCTTAGCCGGGGGGCCCCCCTACGAGCAGTACTTC	-	TRBJ2-7	TRBV11-2	-
CASSLNSGTETQYF	TGTGCCAGCAGCTTGAACTCAGGGACAGAGACCCAGTACTTC	few	TRBJ2-5	TRBV11-2	-
CASSPGPKGQETQYF	TGCGCCAGCAGCCCCGGGCCAAAGGGGCAAGAGACCCAGTACTTC	few	TRBJ2-5	TRBV5-1	-
CTSSRTSGGMDTQYF	TGTACCAGCAGCCGCACTAGCGGGGGCATGGATACGCAGTATTTT	-	TRBJ2-3	TRBV7-2	TRBD2
CASSFRAPPGGTDTQYF	TGCGCCAGCAGCTTCCGGGCCCCCCCAGGGGGCACAGATACGCAGTATTTT	-	TRBJ2-3	TRBV5-1	-
CASSSDTEAFF	TGTGCCAGCAGTTCGGACACTGAAGCTTTCTTT	medium-sized	TRBJ1-1	TRBV6-5	-
CASSSRRSSYQETQYF	TGCGCCAGCAGCTCGCGGCGCTCATCGTACCAAGAGACCCAGTACTTC	-	TRBJ2-5	TRBV5-1	-
CASSPTLGQESNYGYTF	TGTGCCAGCTCACCAACCCTGGGACAGGAGAGTAACTATGGCTACACCTTC	-	TRBJ1-2	TRBV18	TRBD1
CASSEARGGGELFF	TGTGCCAGCAGCGAAGCGCGGGGGGGCGGGGAGCTGTTTTTT	-	TRBJ2-2	TRBV2	TRBD2
CASSLLTGVGTGELFF	TGTGCCAGCAGCCTCTTGACCGGAGTGGGAACCGGGGAGCTGTTTTTT	medium-sized	TRBJ2-2	TRBV7-9	-
CASRGSGRGNEKLFF	TGTGCCAGCAGGGGTTCGGGCAGGGGTAATGAAAAACTGTTTTTT	medium-sized	TRBJ1-4	TRBV6-1	-
CASSEGAGGAGTDTQYF	TGTGCCAGCAGTGAAGGGGCAGGGGGCGCAGGGACAGATACGCAGTATTTT	few	TRBJ2-3	TRBV2	TRBD1
CASSHPPTRSSVTGELFF	TGTGCCAGCTCGCACCCCCCGACTAGATCGAGCGTTACCGGGGAGCTGTTTTTT	few	TRBJ2-2	TRBV18	-
CASSSYRTGGGEQYF	TGTGCCAGCAGCTCATATCGGACAGGGGGAGGCGAGCAGTACTTC	-	TRBJ2-7	TRBV7-9	TRBD1
CASSSNLYPDTQYF	TGTGCCAGCAGCAGCAATTTATACCCAGATACGCAGTATTTT	-	TRBJ2-3	TRBV7-3	-
CASSYASGRVGTGELFF	TGCGCCAGCAGCTACGCTAGCGGGAGGGTCGGCACCGGGGAGCTGTTTTTT	few	TRBJ2-2	TRBV5-1	TRBD2
CASSLAAGTSEEQFF	TGCGCCAGCAGCTTGGCCGCGGGGACTTCTGAGGAGCAGTTCTTC	few	TRBJ2-1	TRBV5-1	-
CASSSGPRVRDEQFF	TGTGCCAGCAGCTCTGGACCGAGGGTGAGAGATGAGCAGTTCTTC	-	TRBJ2-1	TRBV5-4	-